The clone carrying this TCR beta chain was detected a few times. Its antigen is unidentified. These data originate in a study of blood T cells in healthy people across ages. General study findings and limits: Among T cells, TCR beta diversity per million cells dropped roughly linearly as age rose.

A J-beta primer mix and a sample-barcoded 5' primer were used in a second PCR of about 6 to 12 cycles. Sequencing yielded, for each sample, at least 3 million paired-end reads carrying CDR3. One entry per CDR3 protein results from TCRdb running MiXCR on the 5' RACE reads. Among roughly 1,000,000 distinct CDR3 sequences listed, almost 25% were seen once. These data were also filed under a second study, of T cells of mothers and their children. Turning to that study: The effect of thymic selection on TCR recombination output is similar between related and unrelated pairs.

Input material: blood. This receptor was obtained from a girl between 2 and 10 years old in good health.

In DNA form, the CDR3 reads TGTGCCAGCAGCTTGGTTCTACCTAACACTGAAGCTTTCTTT. Its protein is CASSLVLPNTEAFF. The chain is built from TRBV5-6 and TRBJ1-1; D is unclear. Trimming pared 0 bases from V and 2 bases from J, leaving 8 bases between. The CDR3 covers 14 residues. Germline CDR1 SGHDT, CDR2 YYEEEE.